The 18 T cell receptor beta chains in this list originate from one sample, sequenced in a study of blood T cell repertoires in COVID-19. Profiling relied on immunoSEQ multiplex PCR, and the TCRdb table lists in-frame clones only, not all of them. This table has some 330,000 clones, approximately 89% appearing once. The sequencing input was PBMCs or T cells enriched from blood (not recorded which). These receptors all come from a man between 35 and 55 years old in a cohort exposed to, infected with or recovered from COVID-19 (not recorded which).

The chain couples TRBV6-5 to TRBJ1-1; the D gene is possibly TRBD1 (5 bases). The CDR3 is made up of 13 amino acids. V lost 7 bases to trimming and J lost 4 bases, with 13 bases between them. CDR1 and CDR2 from the germline V gene are MNHEY and SVGAGI. The chain's CDR3 is CASKRRGITEAFF. In DNA, the CDR3 is TGTGCCAGCAAGCGACGGGGGATCACTGAAGCTTTCTTT.

The rearrangement links TRBV30 to TRBJ1-4, with 9 bases that match TRBD1. The trim removed 1 base at V and 11 bases at J, leaving 8 bases unmatched. This CDR3 spans 14 amino acids. CDR1 and CDR2 (germline): GTSNPN, SVGIG (reference sequence). CDR3 sequence: CAWSDLGQGRKLFF. In nucleotides, the CDR3 is TGTGCCTGGAGTGATCTGGGACAGGGTCGGAAACTGTTTTTT.

This clone was seen more than once but under ten times. The rearrangement links TRBV25-1 to TRBJ2-7; a possible D gene is TRBD1 (5 bases). This CDR3 spans 13 amino acids. Germline CDR1 is MGHDK and CDR2 is SYGVNS. Trimming pared 6 bases from V and 6 bases from J, leaving 15 bases between. The CDR3 region is CASSPGVRGEQYF. The CDR3 DNA reads TGTGCCAGCAGCCCTGGGGTTAGGGGCGAGCAGTACTTC.

This clone showed up many times. The chain recombines TRBV9 with TRBJ1-2; unclear D gene. V was trimmed by 5 bases and J by 4 bases, leaving 21 bases between them. Germline CDR1 SGDLS, CDR2 YYNGEE. The CDR3 loop spans 16 amino acids. The CDR3 sequence: CASRDNPGSPIYGYTF. CDR3 bases: TGTGCCAGCAGAGACAATCCCGGGAGCCCTATCTATGGCTACACCTTC.

The count of this clone is one. The V gene is TRBV3-1 (or the pseudogene TRBV3-2), the J gene TRBJ2-7; 8 bases map to TRBD2. J was trimmed by 4 bases and V by 5 bases; bases with no gene match: 7. Germline CDR1 is LGHDT and CDR2 is YNNKEL (reference sequence). This CDR3 is 14 amino acids long. The CDR3 DNA reads as TGTGCCAGCAGCTTGGGACTAGTAACTTACGAGCAGTACTTC. Protein product: CASSLGLVTYEQYF.

The chain combines TRBV5-1 with TRBJ1-1, with TRBD1 matching over 7 bases. Trimming removed 0 bases from V and 1 base from J; junction bases left unmatched: 6. CDR3 length: 16 residues. Germline values: CDR1 SGHRS, CDR2 YFSETQ. CDR3 region: CASSLGQGGSNTEAFF. CDR3 bases: TGCGCCAGCAGCTTGGGGCAGGGGGGCTCGAACACTGAAGCTTTCTTT.

The chain is built from TRBV5-1 and TRBJ1-1; possibly TRBD1 for D (5 bases). The length of the CDR3 is 15 residues. Germline V lookup: CDR1 SGHRS, CDR2 YFSETQ. The germline V and J ends were trimmed by 4 bases and 1 base, with 14 bases remaining between them. This CDR3 is CASSDQGAGNTEAFF. DNA for the CDR3: TGCGCCAGCAGCGACCAAGGGGCAGGGAACACTGAAGCTTTCTTT.

The chain has TRBV4-2 and TRBJ2-1, with 8 bases aligning to TRBD2. Germline CDR1 and CDR2: LGHNA and YNFKEQ. This CDR3 is built from 17 residues. With V trimmed by 4 bases and J by 7 bases, 15 bases remained unmatched. The CDR3 region has the DNA TGTGCCAGCAGCCGGCATTTCGGGACTAGTGTTTATAATGAGCAGTTCTTC. Translating it yields CASSRHFGTSVYNEQFF.

This chain joins TRBV7-8 and TRBJ1-5; TRBD1 matches 10 bases. V shed 4 bases and J 0 bases; nucleotides not matched to a gene: 6. Germline CDR1 reads SGHVS; CDR2 reads FQNEAQ. The CDR3 has 17 amino acids. This chain's CDR3 is CASSSRTGGSSNQPQHF. As DNA, the CDR3 is TGTGCCAGCAGCTCGCGGACAGGGGGTTCTAGCAATCAGCCCCAGCATTTT.

The chain couples TRBV28 to TRBJ1-5; 8 nucleotides match TRBD1. The V and J ends lost 2 bases and 5 bases, in that order; junction bases with no gene match: 8. The germline V gene encodes CDR1 MDHEN and CDR2 SYDVKM. The CDR3 contains 16 residues. CDR3 residues: CASSLTTGGAYQPQHF. The DNA for the CDR3 is TGTGCCAGCAGTTTAACTACAGGGGGGGCCTATCAGCCCCAGCATTTT.

The chain uses TRBV7-2 and TRBJ2-1; D remains unclear. V lost 5 bases and J lost 4, with 18 bases in between. Germline assignment: CDR1 SGHTA and CDR2 FQGNSA. The CDR3 loop spans 16 amino acids. CDR3 in DNA: TGTGCCAGCAGCCCGAGGCCTCCAACGGGTTACAATGAGCAGTTCTTC. It codes for CASSPRPPTGYNEQFF.

The count of this clone is one. CDR3 coding DNA: TGTGCCAGTAGTTTGGGACAGGGCCGCGAGACCCAGTACTTC. Translating gives CASSLGQGRETQYF. This chain links TRBV19 with TRBJ2-5, with TRBD1 identical over 9 bases. Trimming cost V 5 bases and J 5 bases; bases outside gene matches: 6. The CDR3 consists of 14 residues. Per germline, CDR1 LNHDA and CDR2 SQIVND (reference sequence).

This chain joins TRBV28 and TRBJ1-1; 9 positions match TRBD1. The CDR3 runs to 15 residues. Looked up from germline, CDR1 is MDHEN and CDR2 is SYDVKM. J gave up 8 bases and V 4 bases, and 11 bases lay outside the gene matches. CDR3 residues: CASSSRSWDRDEAFF. CDR3 in DNA: TGTGCCAGCAGTTCCCGAAGTTGGGACAGGGACGAAGCTTTCTTT.

The chain has TRBV27 and TRBJ2-1; D is possibly TRBD2 (6 bases). V lost 8 bases to trimming and J lost 6 bases, with 23 bases between them. Germline V gene sequence: CDR1 MNHEY, CDR2 SMNVEV (reference sequence). This CDR3 comprises 16 residues. The CDR3 is CASGDRAPGGLNEQFF. In DNA form, the CDR3 reads TGTGCCAGCGGGGACCGGGCTCCTGGGGGACTCAATGAGCAGTTCTTC.

This clone came up once. The chain has TRBV4-1 and TRBJ1-2; unclear D gene. CDR1 is MGHRA and CDR2 is YSYEKL in the germline V gene. This CDR3 spans 15 amino acids. Between the trimmed V and J ends, which lost 1 base and 2 bases, there was a span of 11 bases. The CDR3 region is CASSQVVRNNYGYTF. CDR3 DNA sequence: TGCGCCAGCAGCCAAGTGGTCAGGAACAACTATGGCTACACCTTC.

The chain couples TRBV19 to TRBJ1-1; 7 positions agree with TRBD1. V lost 6 bases, J lost 0 bases, and 1 base stayed unmatched. The CDR3 totals 13 residues. Germline loops: CDR1 LNHDA, CDR2 SQIVND (reference sequence). The CDR3 loop is CASRGQMNTEAFF. CDR3 nucleotide sequence: TGTGCCAGTAGGGGACAGATGAACACTGAAGCTTTCTTT.

J is TRBJ2-2 and V is TRBV9; a weak D match, TRBD1 (5 bases). Deletions cut 0 bases from V and 4 bases from J, with 10 bases between. CDR1 and CDR2 (germline): SGDLS, YYNGEE. The CDR3 contains 15 residues. As DNA, the CDR3 is TGTGCCAGCAGCGTAGCGGCCGACAGCACCGGGGAGCTGTTTTTT. Protein sequence: CASSVAADSTGELFF. Together with reference TRBV9 and TRBJ2-2, the CDR3 gives the full variable domain: DSGVTQTPKHLITATGQRVTLRCSPRSGDLSVYWYQQSLDQGLQFLIQYYNGEERAKGNILERFSAQQFPDLHSELNLSSLELGDSALYFCASSVAADSTGELFFGEGSRLTVL.

The V gene is TRBV3-1 (or the pseudogene TRBV3-2), the J gene TRBJ1-3; D may be TRBD1 (6 bases). The CDR3 is 17 residues long. Germline V gene lookup returns CDR1 LGHDT and CDR2 YNNKEL (reference sequence). V shed 1 base and J shed 1 base, with 14 bases lying between them. The CDR3 DNA reads TGTGCCAGCAGCCAAGCCTGGGGCAGGGGTTCTGGAAACACCATATATTTT. This translates into CASSQAWGRGSGNTIYF.